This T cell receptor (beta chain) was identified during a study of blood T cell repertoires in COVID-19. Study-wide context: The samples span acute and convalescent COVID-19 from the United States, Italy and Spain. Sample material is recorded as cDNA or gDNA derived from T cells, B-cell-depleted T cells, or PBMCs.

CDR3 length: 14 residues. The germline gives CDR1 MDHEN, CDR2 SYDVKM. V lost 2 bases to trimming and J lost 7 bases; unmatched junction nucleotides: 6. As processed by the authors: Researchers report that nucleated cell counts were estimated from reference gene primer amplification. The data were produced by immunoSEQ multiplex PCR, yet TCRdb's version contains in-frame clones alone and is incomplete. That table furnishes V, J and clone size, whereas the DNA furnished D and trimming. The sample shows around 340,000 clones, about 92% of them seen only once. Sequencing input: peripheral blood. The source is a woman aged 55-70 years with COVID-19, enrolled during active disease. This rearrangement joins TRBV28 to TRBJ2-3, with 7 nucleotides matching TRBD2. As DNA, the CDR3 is TGTGCCAGCAGTTTAACTGGGACTACCAATACGCAGTATTTT. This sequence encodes CASSLTGTTNTQYF.